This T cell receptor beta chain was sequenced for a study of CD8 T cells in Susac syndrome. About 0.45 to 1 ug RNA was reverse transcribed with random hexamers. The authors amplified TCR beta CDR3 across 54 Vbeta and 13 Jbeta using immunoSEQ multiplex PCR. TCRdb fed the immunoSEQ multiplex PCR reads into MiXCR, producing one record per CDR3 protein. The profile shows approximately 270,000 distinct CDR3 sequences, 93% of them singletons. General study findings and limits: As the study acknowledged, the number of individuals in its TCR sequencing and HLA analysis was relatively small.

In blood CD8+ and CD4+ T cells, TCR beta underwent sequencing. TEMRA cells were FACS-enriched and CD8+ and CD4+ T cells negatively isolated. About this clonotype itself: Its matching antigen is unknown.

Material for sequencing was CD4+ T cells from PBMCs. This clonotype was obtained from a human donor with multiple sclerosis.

The CDR3 sequence is CASSQDYGRGYEQYF. CDR3 coding DNA: TGTGCCAGCAGCCAAGATTACGGGAGGGGTTACGAGCAGTACTTC. This chain uses TRBV3-1 with TRBJ2-7; 8 positions match TRBD2. The V gene's germline CDR1 is LGHDT and CDR2 YNNKEL (reference sequence). CDR3 length equals 15 residues. V shed 0 bases and J 4 bases; nucleotides not matched to a gene: 5.